This record covers a single T cell receptor (beta chain). V lost 4 bases and J lost 5; bases outside the gene matches: 4. CDR1 and CDR2 from the germline V gene are SQVTM and ANQGSEA. The CDR3 has 12 residues. The sample belongs to a study of T cell changes during pregnancy in multiple sclerosis. Method: immunoSEQ multiplex PCR; TCRdb's copy keeps in-frame clones and lacks some. Of 50,000 to 65,000 clones detected, approximately 90% appear once; the ten largest clones hold around 1.7%. This material consisted of peripheral blood, taken after pregnancy. This clonotype was obtained from a female donor with multiple sclerosis, enrolled in a pregnancy study. The chain employs TRBV29-1 and TRBJ2-5, with 7 positions matching TRBD1. CDR3 sequence (DNA): TGCAGCGTTGGCGAACAGGGGGAGACCCAGTACTTC. It encodes CSVGEQGETQYF.